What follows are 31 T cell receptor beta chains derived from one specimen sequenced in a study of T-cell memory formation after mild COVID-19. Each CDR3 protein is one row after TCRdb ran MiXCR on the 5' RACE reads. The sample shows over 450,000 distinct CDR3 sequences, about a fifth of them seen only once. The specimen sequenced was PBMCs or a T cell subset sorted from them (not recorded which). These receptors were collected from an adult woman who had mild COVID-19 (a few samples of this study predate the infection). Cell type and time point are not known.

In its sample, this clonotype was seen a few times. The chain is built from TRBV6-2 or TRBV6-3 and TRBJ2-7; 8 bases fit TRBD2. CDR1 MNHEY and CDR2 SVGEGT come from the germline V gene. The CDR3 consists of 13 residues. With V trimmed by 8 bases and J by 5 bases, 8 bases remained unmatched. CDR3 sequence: CASGSGRVHEQYF. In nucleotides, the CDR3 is TGTGCCAGCGGCAGCGGGAGAGTCCACGAGCAGTACTTC.

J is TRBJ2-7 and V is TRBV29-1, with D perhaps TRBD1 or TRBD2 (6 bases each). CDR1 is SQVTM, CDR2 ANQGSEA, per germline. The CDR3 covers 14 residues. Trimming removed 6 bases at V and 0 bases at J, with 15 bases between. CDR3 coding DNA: TGCAGCGTACTTCAGGGGACTTCCTCCTACGAGCAGTACTTC. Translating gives CSVLQGTSSYEQYF.

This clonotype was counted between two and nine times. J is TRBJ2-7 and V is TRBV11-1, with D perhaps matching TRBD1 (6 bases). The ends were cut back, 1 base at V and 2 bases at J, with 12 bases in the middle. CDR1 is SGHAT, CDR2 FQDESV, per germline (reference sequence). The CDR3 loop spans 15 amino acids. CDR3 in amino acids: CASSLGPQGPYEQYF. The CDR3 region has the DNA TGTGCCAGCAGCTTAGGGCCACAGGGCCCCTACGAGCAGTACTTC.

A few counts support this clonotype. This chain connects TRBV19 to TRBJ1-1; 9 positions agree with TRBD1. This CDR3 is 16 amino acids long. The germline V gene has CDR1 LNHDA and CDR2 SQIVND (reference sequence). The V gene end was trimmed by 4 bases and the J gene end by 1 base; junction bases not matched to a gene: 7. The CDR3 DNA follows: TGTGCCAGTAGTAGACTTCCGGGACAGGGGAACACTGAAGCTTTCTTT. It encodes CASSRLPGQGNTEAFF.

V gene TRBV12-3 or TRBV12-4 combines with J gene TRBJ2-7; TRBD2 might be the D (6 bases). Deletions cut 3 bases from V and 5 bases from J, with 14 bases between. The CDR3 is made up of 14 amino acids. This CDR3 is CASSLEGKKDEQYF. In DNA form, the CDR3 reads TGTGCCAGCAGTTTGGAGGGGAAGAAAGACGAGCAGTACTTC.

The CDR3, as DNA: TGCGCCAGCAACCCGAGGGGTGGCAATGAGCAGTTCTTC. Translating gives CASNPRGGNEQFF. This chain joins TRBV10-2 and TRBJ2-1; D might be TRBD1 or TRBD2, each matching 5 bases. CDR3 length equals 13 residues. Trimming shortened V by 7 bases and J by 6 bases, and 13 bases separated the two germline ends. Per the germline V gene, CDR1 is WSHSY and CDR2 is SAAADI.

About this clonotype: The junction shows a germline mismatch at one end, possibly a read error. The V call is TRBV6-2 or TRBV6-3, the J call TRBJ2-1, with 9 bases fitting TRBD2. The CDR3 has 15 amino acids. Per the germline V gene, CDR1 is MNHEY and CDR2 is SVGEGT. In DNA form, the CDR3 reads TGTGCCAGCAGTGACTCGGGACTAGCTAACAATGAGCAGTTCTTC. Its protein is CASSDSGLANNEQFF.

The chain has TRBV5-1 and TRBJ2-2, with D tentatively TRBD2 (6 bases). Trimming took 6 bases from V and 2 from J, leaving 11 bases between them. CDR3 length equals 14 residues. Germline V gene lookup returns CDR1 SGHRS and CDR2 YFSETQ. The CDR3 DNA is TGCGCCAGCAAGCCGACTAGAAACACCGGGGAGCTGTTTTTT. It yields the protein CASKPTRNTGELFF.

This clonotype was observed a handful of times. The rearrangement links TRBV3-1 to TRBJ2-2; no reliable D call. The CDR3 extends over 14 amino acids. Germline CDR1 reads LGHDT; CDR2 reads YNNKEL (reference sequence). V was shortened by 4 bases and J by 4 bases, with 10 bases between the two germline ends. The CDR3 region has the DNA TGTGCCAGCAGCCCCGCCGGAGTCACCGGGGAGCTGTTTTTT. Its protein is CASSPAGVTGELFF.

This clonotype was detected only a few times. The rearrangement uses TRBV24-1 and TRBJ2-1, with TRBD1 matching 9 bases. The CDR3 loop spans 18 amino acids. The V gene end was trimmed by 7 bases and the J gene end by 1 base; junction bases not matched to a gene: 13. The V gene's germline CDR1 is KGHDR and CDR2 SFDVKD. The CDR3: CATRKGQGGRLSYNEQFF. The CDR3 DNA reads TGTGCCACCAGGAAGGGACAGGGAGGGAGGCTGTCCTACAATGAGCAGTTCTTC.

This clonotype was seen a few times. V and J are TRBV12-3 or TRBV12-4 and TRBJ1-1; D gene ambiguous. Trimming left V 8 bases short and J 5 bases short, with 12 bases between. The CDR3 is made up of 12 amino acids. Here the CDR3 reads CASGRRRTEAFF. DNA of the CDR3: TGTGCCAGCGGCAGGCGACGGACTGAAGCTTTCTTT.

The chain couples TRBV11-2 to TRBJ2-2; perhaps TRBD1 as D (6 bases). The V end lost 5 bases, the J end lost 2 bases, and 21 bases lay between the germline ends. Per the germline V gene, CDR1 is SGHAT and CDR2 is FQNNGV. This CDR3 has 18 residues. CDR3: CASSPYRVQGQNTGELFF. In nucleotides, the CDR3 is TGTGCCAGCAGCCCATATCGAGTTCAGGGGCAAAACACCGGGGAGCTGTTTTTT.

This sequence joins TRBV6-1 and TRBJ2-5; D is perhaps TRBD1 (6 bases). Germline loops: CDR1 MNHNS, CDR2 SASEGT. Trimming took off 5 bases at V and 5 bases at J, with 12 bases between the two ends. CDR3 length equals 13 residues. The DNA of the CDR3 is TGTGCCAGCAGTAACAGGGCGCCGGAGACCCAGTACTTC. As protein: CASSNRAPETQYF.

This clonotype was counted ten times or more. The CDR3 DNA reads as TGCGCCAGCAGCGACACGACTATCGGCGGGGGCGGCTACGAGCAGTACTTC. Protein product: CASSDTTIGGGGYEQYF. This chain uses TRBV5-1 with TRBJ2-7, with D perhaps TRBD2 (7 bases). The CDR3 is 17 residues long. With 4 bases removed from V and 3 bases from J, the gap between germline ends came to 23 bases. The germline CDR1 and CDR2 sequences are SGHRS and YFSETQ.

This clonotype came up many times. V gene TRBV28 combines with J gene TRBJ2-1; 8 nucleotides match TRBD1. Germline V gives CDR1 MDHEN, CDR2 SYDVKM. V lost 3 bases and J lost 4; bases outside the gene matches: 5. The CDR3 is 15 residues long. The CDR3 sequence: CASSFDQGAYNEQFF. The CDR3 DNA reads TGTGCCAGCAGTTTCGATCAGGGGGCGTACAATGAGCAGTTCTTC. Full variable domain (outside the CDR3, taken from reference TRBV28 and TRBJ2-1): DVKVTQSSRYLVKRTGEKVFLECVQDMDHENMFWYRQDPGLGLRLIYFSYDVKMKEKGDIPEGYSVSREKKERFSLILESASTNQTSMYLCASSFDQGAYNEQFFGPGTRLTVL.

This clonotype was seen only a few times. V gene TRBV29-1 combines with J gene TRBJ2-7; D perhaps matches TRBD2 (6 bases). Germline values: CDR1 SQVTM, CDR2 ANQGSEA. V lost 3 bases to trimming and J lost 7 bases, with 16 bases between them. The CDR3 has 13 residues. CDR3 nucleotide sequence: TGCAGCGTTGACGCGGGGTTGCTAGAGGAGCAGTACTTC. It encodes CSVDAGLLEEQYF.

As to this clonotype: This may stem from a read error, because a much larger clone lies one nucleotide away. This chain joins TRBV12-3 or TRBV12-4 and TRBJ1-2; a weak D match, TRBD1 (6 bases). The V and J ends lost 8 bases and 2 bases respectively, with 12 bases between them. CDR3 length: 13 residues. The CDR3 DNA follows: TGTGCCAGCGGCTTCGACAGGAACTATGGCTACACCTTC. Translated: CASGFDRNYGYTF.

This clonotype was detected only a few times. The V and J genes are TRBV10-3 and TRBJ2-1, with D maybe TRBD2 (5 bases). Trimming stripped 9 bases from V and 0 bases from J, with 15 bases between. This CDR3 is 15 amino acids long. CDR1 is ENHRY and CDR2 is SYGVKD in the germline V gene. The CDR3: CAIRAGGNSYNEQFF. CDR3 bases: TGTGCCATAAGGGCGGGTGGAAACTCCTACAATGAGCAGTTCTTC.

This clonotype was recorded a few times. CDR3 protein: CASMRNSYEQYF. The CDR3 nucleotides read TGTGCCAGCATGCGCAACTCCTACGAGCAGTACTTC. The chain links TRBV12-3 or TRBV12-4 to TRBJ2-7; D gene ambiguous. Trimming pared 7 bases from V and 0 bases from J, leaving 7 bases between. The CDR3 is 12 residues long.

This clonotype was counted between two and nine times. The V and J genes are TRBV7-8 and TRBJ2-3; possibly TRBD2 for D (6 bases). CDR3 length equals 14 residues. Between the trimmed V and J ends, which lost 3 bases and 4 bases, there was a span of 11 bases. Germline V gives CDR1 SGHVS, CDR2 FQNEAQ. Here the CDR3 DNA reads TGTGCCAGCAGCTTCGGGGGTTGGGCAGATACGCAGTATTTT. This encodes CASSFGGWADTQYF.

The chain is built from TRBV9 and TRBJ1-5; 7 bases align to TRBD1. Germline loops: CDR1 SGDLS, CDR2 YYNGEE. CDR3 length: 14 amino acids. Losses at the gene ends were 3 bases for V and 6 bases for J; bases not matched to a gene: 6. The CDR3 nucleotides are TGTGCCAGCAGCGGCCGGGACAGTAGTCAGCCCCAGCATTTT. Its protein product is CASSGRDSSQPQHF.

This chain's CDR3 is CASSEGGSFTDTQYF. Here the CDR3 DNA reads TGTGCCAGCAGTGAAGGAGGCTCTTTCACAGATACGCAGTATTTT. The chain joins TRBV25-1 to TRBJ2-3, with a tentative D call TRBD2 (5 bases). The CDR3 length is 15 residues. Per the germline V gene, CDR1 is MGHDK and CDR2 is SYGVNS. V lost 2 bases and J 2 bases, leaving 11 bases between the germline ends. The variable domain in full, with the rest retrieved from reference TRBV25-1 and TRBJ2-3, is EADIYQTPRYLVIGTGKKITLECSQTMGHDKMYWYQQDPGMELHLIHYSYGVNSTEKGDLSSESTVSRIRTEHFPLTLESARPSHTSQYLCASSEGGSFTDTQYFGPGTRLTVL.

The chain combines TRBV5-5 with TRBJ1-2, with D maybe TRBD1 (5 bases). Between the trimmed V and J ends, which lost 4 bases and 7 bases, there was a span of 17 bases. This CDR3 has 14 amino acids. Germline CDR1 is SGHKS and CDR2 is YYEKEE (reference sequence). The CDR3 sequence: CASSPGTSPGGYTF. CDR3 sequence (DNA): TGTGCCAGCAGCCCCGGGACCTCCCCGGGTGGCTACACCTTC. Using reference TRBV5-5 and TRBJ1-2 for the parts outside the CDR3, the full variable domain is DAGVTQSPTHLIKTRGQQVTLRCSPISGHKSVSWYQQVLGQGPQFIFQYYEKEERGRGNFPDRFSARQFPNYSSELNVNALLLGDSALYLCASSPGTSPGGYTFGSGTRLTVV.

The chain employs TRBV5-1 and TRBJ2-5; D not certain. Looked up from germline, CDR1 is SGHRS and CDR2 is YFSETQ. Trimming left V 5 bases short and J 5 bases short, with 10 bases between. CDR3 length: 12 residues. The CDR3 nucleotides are TGCGCCAGCAGGAAGGCAGCGGAGACCCAGTACTTC. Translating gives CASRKAAETQYF.

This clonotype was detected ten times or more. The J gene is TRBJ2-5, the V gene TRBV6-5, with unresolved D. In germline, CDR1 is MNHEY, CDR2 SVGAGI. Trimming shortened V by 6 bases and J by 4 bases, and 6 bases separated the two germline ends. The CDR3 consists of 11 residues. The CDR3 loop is CASRNGETQYF. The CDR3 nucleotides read TGTGCCAGCAGGAACGGAGAGACCCAGTACTTC.

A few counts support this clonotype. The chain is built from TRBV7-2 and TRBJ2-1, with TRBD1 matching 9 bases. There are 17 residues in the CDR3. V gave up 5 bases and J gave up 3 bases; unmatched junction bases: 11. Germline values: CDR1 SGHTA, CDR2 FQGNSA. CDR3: CASSRTDGTGLYNEQFF. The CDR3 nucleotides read TGTGCCAGCAGCCGTACCGACGGGACAGGGCTCTACAATGAGCAGTTCTTC.

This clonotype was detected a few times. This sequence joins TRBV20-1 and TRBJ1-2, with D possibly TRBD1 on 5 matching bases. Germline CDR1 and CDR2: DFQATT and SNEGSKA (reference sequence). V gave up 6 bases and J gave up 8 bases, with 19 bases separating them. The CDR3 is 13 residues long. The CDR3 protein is CSARLTEWKGYTF. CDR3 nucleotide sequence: TGCAGTGCGAGGCTGACAGAGTGGAAAGGCTACACCTTC.

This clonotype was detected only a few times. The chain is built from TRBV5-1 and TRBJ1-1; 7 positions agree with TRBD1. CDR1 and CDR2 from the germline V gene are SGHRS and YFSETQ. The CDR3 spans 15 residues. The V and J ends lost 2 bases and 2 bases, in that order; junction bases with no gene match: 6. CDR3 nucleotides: TGCGCCAGCAGCTTCGTGGGACAGATTAACACTGAAGCTTTCTTT. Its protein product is CASSFVGQINTEAFF.

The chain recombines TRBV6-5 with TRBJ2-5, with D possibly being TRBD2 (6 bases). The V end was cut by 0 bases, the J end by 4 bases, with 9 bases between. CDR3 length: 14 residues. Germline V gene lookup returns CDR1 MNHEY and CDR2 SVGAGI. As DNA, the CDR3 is TGTGCCAGCAGTTACTCGAACGGGGGAGAGACCCAGTACTTC. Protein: CASSYSNGGETQYF.

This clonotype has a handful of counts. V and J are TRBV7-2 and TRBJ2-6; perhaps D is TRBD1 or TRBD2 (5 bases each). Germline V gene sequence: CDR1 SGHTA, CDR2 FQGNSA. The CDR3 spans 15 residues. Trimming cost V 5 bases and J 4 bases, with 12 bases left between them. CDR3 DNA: TGTGCCAGCAGCCCGTGGGGGTCCGGGGCCAACGTCCTGACTTTC. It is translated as CASSPWGSGANVLTF.

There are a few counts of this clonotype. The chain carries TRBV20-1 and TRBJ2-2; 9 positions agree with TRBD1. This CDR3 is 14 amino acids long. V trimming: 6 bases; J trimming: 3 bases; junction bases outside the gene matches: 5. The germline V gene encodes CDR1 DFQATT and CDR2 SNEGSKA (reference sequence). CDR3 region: CSARWTGDTGELFF. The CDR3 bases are TGCAGTGCGAGATGGACAGGGGACACCGGGGAGCTGTTTTTT.